This TCR beta chain is drawn from a study of blood T cell repertoires in COVID-19. Turning to the study itself: Whether acute or convalescent, the COVID-19 samples came from the United States, Italy and Spain. The analysed material was cDNA or gDNA that came from T cells, B-cell-depleted T cells, or PBMCs.

The CDR3 has 14 amino acids. V was cut by 3 bases and J by 0 bases, with 11 bases left in between. CDR1 is SQVTM and CDR2 is ANQGSEA in the germline V gene. TCRdb's table, derived via immunoSEQ multiplex PCR, lists solely in-frame clones and lacks some. The data contain 180,000 or so clones, about 88% of them singletons. The chain links TRBV29-1 to TRBJ1-2; D remains unclear. This receptor was identified in a man younger than 30 with acute or convalescent COVID-19. The sequencing input was peripheral blood. CDR3 nucleotides: TGCAGCGTTGAGAGATTCCGAGCTAACTATGGCTACACCTTC. This sequence encodes CSVERFRANYGYTF.